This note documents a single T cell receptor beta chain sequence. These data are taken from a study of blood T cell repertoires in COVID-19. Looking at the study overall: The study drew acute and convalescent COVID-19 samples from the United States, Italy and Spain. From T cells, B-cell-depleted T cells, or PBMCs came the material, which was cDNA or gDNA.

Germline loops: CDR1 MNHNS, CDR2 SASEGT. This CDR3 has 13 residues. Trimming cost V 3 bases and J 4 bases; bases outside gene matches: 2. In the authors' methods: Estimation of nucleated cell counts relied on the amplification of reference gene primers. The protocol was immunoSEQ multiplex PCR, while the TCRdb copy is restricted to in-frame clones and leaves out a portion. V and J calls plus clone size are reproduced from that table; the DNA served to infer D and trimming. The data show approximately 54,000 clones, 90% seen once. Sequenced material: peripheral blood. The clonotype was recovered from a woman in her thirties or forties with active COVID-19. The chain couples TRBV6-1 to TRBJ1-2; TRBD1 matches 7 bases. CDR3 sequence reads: CASSEGQSYGYTF. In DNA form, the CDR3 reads TGTGCCAGCAGTGAGGGACAGAGCTATGGCTACACCTTC.